This T cell receptor (beta chain) was documented in a study of cytomegalovirus exposure and HLA in healthy donors. Study-level background: A previous analysis identified 95 million to 120 million unique TCR beta sequences derived from about 180 million T cells. Study observations and caveats: Later analysis associated a missense DCLRE1C variant with TCR beta V- and J-gene trimming. What a later analysis reportedly showed was that an Asian-associated ancestry cluster had fewer N-insertions than the approximately 700-donor mean.

This clone was picked up a small number of times. The antigen remains undetermined. Amplification used 60 Vbeta primers and 13 Jbeta primers. Data came from immunoSEQ multiplex PCR; TCRdb stores just in-frame clones and leaves some out. The sample lists roughly 150,000 clones, around a tenth occurring once. This CDR3 has 17 residues. Germline CDR1 is SEHNR and CDR2 is FQNEAQ (reference sequence). V lost 4 bases and J 3 bases, leaving 22 bases between the germline ends. V usage is TRBV7-9 and J usage is TRBJ2-7, with D possibly being TRBD2 (5 bases). Material: PBMCs. This TCR was sampled from a male donor in good health and CMV-seronegative. Written as DNA, the CDR3 is TGTGCCAGCAGCTCGTCGGGGTCCGACGGCCGATACTACGAGCAGTACTTC. The encoded protein is CASSSSGSDGRYYEQYF.